This T cell receptor beta chain was recorded in a study of cytomegalovirus exposure and HLA in healthy donors. The study's findings and limits: Productive rates of about 87% or about 30% were seen for most TCR beta V segments in an earlier analysis.

Points on this clone: What it recognizes is unknown.

The PCR ran on 60 Vbeta and 13 Jbeta primers. The repertoire was sequenced with immunoSEQ multiplex PCR; TCRdb's copy has only in-frame clones and lacks some. The data hold roughly 71,000 clones, with 60% to 65% observed a single time. Trimming removed 5 bases from V and 1 base from J; junction bases left unmatched: 3. In germline, CDR1 is SGHRS, CDR2 YFSETQ. This CDR3 region has 13 residues. This sequence originates from a man aged 30 to 45 in good health and CMV-seronegative. The chain recombines TRBV5-1 with TRBJ2-7; 7 nucleotides line up with TRBD1. The sample consisted of PBMCs. The CDR3 sequence: CASRDRSSYEQYF. In DNA form, the CDR3 reads TGCGCCAGCAGGGACAGGTCTTCCTACGAGCAGTACTTC.